The rows below give T cell receptor beta chains drawn from one sample of a study of human T cells and chemical hapten exposure. Each CDR3 protein is one row after TCRdb ran MiXCR on the RACE reads. The data hold 75,000 to 95,000 distinct CDR3 sequences, with approximately 12% observed a single time. The sequencing here drew on whole blood, taken in connection with sensitization to the hapten diphenylcyclopropenone (DPC). The receptor source for this set is a woman aged 60-75 years with alopecia areata. Some clones in this sample may be carry-over from other donors' samples. The CDR3 runs from the conserved cysteine through the conserved F or W. The order of the fields is V gene, CDR3 protein.

v_call: TRBV5-1; cdr3_aa: CASRPGHSYEQYF
v_call: TRBV4-1; cdr3_aa: CASSQEGSLASYEQYF
v_call: TRBV20-1; cdr3_aa: CSAGPGDAGNTIYF
v_call: TRBV4-2; cdr3_aa: CASKQGDPAGELFF
v_call: TRBV7-2; cdr3_aa: CASSLGTGSYQPQHF
v_call: TRBV5-1; cdr3_aa: CASSLWGAAETQYF
v_call: TRBV20-1; cdr3_aa: CSARNRGFGTEAFF
v_call: TRBV5-1; cdr3_aa: CASSPATSGVTDTQYF
v_call: TRBV5-1; cdr3_aa: CASSLTPFEKTEAFF
v_call: TRBV20-1; cdr3_aa: CSAGQTGSGANVLTF
v_call: TRBV10-3; cdr3_aa: CAISDNFGTDYEQYF
v_call: TRBV4-1; cdr3_aa: CASSQDRLVMNTEAFF
v_call: TRBV7-6; cdr3_aa: CASSFLAGGGTDTQYF
v_call: TRBV30; cdr3_aa: CAWSTQGQETQYF
v_call: TRBV3-1; cdr3_aa: CATRQTASEPLHF
v_call: TRBV27; cdr3_aa: CASSSGTYYEQYF
v_call: TRBV12-3/TRBV12-4; cdr3_aa: CASSSRGTDTQYF
v_call: TRBV6-5; cdr3_aa: CASSYGTGGQPQHF
v_call: TRBV24-1; cdr3_aa: CATSDEGLDTEAFF
v_call: TRBV20-1; cdr3_aa: CSARLRFGRGRQETQYF
v_call: TRBV29-1; cdr3_aa: CSVERSRASGAFF